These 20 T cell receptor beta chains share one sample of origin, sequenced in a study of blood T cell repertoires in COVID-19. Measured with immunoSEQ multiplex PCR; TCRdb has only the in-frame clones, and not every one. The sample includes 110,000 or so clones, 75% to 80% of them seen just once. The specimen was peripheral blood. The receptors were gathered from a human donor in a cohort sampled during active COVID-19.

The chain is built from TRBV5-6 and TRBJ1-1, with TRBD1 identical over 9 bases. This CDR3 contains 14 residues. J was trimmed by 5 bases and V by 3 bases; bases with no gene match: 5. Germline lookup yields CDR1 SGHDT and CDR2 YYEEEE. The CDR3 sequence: CASSSGDRETEAFF. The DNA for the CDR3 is TGTGCCAGCAGCTCAGGGGACAGGGAAACTGAAGCTTTCTTT.

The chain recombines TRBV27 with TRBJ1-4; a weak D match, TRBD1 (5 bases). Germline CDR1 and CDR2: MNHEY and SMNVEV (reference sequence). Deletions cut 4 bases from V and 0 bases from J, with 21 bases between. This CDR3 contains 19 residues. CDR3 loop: CASSSTAAGPKTTNEKLFF. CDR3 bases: TGTGCCAGCAGTTCCACGGCCGCAGGGCCCAAAACAACTAATGAAAAACTGTTTTTT. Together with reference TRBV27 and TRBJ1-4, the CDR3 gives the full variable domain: EAQVTQNPRYLITVTGKKLTVTCSQNMNHEYMSWYRQDPGLGLRQIYYSMNVEVTDKGDVPEGYKVSRKEKRNFPLILESPSPNQTSLYFCASSSTAAGPKTTNEKLFFGSGTQLSVL.

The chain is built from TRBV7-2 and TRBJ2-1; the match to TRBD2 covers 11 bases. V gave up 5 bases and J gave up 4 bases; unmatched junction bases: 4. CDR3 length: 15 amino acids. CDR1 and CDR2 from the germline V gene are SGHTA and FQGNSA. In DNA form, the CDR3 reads TGTGCCAGCAGCACGACTAGCGGGGTATACAATGAGCAGTTCTTC. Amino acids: CASSTTSGVYNEQFF.

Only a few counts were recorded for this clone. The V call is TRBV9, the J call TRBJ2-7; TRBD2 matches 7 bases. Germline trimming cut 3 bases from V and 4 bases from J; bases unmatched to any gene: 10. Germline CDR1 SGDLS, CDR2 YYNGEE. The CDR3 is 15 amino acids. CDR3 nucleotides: TGTGCCAGCAGCGAGGGGCTAGCGGAAACGTACGAGCAGTACTTC. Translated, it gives CASSEGLAETYEQYF.

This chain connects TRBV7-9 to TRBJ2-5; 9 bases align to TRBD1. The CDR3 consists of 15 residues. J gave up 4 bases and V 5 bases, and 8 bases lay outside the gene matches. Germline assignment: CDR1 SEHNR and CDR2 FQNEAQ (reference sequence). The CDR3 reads CASSAHPGQGETQYF. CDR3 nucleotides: TGTGCCAGCAGCGCCCACCCGGGACAGGGAGAGACCCAGTACTTC.

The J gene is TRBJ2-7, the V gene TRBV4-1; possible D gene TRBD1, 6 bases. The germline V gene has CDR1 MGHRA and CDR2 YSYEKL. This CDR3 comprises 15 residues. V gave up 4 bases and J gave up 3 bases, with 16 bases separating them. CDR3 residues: CASSRSGVGFYEQYF. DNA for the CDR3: TGCGCCAGCAGCCGGTCAGGGGTTGGTTTCTACGAGCAGTACTTC.

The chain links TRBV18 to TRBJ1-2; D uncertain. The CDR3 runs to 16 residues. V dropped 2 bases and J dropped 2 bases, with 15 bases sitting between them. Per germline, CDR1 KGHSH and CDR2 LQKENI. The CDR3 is CASSPTNAQTNYGYTF. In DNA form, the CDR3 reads TGTGCCAGCTCACCAACGAACGCCCAAACAAACTATGGCTACACCTTC.

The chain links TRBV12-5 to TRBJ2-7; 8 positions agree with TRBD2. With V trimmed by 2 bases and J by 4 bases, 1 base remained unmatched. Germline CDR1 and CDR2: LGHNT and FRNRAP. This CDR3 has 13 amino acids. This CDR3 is CASGLTGGYEQYF. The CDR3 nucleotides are TGTGCTAGTGGTTTGACGGGAGGGTACGAGCAGTACTTC. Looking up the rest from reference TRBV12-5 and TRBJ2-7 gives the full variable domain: DARVTQTPRHKVTEMGQEVTMRCQPILGHNTVFWYRQTMMQGLELLAYFRNRAPLDDSGMPKDRFSAEMPDATLATLKIQPSEPRDSAVYFCASGLTGGYEQYFGPGTRLTVT.

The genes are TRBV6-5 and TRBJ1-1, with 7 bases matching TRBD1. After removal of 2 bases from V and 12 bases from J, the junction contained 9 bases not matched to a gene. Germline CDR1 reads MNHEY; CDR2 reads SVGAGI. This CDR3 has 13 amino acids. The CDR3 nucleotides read TGTGCCAGCAGTTACCATTCGACAGGGCACCCTTTCTTT. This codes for CASSYHSTGHPFF.

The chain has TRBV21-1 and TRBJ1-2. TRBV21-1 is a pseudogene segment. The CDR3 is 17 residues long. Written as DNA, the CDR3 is TGTGCCAGCAGCCTCCGGAGGGACCCCCGATGGGACTATGGCTACACCTTC. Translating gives CASSLRRDPRWDYGYTF.

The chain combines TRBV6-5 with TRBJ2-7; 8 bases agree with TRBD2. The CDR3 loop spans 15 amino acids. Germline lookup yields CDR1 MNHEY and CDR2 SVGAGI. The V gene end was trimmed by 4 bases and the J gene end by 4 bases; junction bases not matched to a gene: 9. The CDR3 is CASSWAAGAGYEQYF. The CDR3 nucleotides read TGTGCCAGCAGTTGGGCAGCGGGAGCTGGGTACGAGCAGTACTTC.

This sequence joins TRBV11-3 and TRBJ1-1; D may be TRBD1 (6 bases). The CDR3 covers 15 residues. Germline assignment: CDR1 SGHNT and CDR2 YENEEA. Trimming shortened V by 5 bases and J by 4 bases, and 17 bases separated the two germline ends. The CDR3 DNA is TGTGCCAGCAGCCCACGGGGGGGGCAGATCACTGAAGCTTTCTTT. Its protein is CASSPRGGQITEAFF.

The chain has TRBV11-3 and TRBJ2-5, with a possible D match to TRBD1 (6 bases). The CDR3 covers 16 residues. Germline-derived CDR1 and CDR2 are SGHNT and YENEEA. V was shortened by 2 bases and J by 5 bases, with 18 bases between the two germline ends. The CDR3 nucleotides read TGTGCCAGCAGCTTAAGCCCCCCCCAGGGGCTGGAGACCCAGTACTTC. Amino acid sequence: CASSLSPPQGLETQYF.

The CDR3 DNA reads as TGTGCCAGCTCACCTCCGGGACTAGGCAGTGAGCAGTACTTC. Translation gives CASSPPGLGSEQYF. This chain links TRBV18 with TRBJ2-7; 8 bases align to TRBD2. The CDR3 loop spans 14 amino acids. V shed 3 bases, J shed 7 bases, and the junction held 8 bases outside the gene matches. Germline V gene sequence: CDR1 KGHSH, CDR2 LQKENI. The variable domain in full, completed from reference TRBV18 and TRBJ2-7, reads NAGVMQNPRHLVRRRGQEARLRCSPMKGHSHVYWYRQLPEEGLKFMVYLQKENIIDESGMPKERFSAEFPKEGPSILRIQQVVRGDSAAYFCASSPPGLGSEQYFGPGTRLTVT.

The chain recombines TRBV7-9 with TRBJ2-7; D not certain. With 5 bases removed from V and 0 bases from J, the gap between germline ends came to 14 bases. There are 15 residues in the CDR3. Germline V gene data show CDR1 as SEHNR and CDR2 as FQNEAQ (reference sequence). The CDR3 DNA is TGTGCCAGCAGCAACCCGCCGAGGTCCTCCTACGAGCAGTACTTC. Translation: CASSNPPRSSYEQYF.

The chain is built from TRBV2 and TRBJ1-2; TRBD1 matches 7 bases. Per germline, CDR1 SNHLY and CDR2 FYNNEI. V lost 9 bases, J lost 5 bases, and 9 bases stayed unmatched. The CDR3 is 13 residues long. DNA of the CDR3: TGTGCCAGTCGACAGGGCAGCGGGTATGGCTACACCTTC. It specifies CASRQGSGYGYTF.

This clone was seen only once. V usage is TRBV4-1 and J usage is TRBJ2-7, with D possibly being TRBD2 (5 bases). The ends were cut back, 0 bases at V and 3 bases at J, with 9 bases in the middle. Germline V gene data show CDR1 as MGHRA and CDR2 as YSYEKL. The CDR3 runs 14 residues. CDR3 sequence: CASSQDRGVYEQYF. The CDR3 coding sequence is TGCGCCAGCAGCCAAGATCGGGGAGTCTACGAGCAGTACTTC.

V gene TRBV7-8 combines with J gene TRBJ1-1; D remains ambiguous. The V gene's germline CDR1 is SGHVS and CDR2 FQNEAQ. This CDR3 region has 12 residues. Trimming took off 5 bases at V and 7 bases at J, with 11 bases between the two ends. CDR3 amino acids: CASSPDGVEAFF. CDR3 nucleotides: TGTGCCAGCAGCCCAGACGGAGTTGAAGCTTTCTTT.

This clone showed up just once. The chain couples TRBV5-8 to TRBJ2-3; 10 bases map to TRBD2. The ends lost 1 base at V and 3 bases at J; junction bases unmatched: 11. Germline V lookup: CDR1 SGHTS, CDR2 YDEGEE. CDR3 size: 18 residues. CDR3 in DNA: TGTGCCAGCAGCTTGAGCGCTAGCGGGGGCTATATTACAGATACGCAGTATTTT. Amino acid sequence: CASSLSASGGYITDTQYF. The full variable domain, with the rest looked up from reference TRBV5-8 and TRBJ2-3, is EAGVTQSPTHLIKTRGQQATLRCSPISGHTSVYWYQQALGLGLQFLLWYDEGEERNRGNFPPRFSGRQFPNYSSELNVNALELEDSALYLCASSLSASGGYITDTQYFGPGTRLTVL.

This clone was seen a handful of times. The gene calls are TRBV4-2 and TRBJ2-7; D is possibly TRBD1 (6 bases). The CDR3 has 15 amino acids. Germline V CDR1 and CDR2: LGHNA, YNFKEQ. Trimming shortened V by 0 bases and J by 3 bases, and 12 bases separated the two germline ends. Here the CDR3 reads CASSQEGGAGYEQYF. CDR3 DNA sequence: TGTGCCAGCAGCCAAGAAGGGGGAGCAGGCTACGAGCAGTACTTC.